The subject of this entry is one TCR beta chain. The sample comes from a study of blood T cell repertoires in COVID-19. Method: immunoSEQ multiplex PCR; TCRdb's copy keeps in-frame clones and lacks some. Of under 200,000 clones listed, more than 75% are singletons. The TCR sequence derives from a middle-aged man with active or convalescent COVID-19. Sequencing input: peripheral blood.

The CDR3 DNA sequence: TGTGCCAGCAGCCTTACAGGGGGTAATTCACCCCTCCACTTT. It translates to CASSLTGGNSPLHF. The chain recombines TRBV5-6 with TRBJ1-6; 8 positions agree with TRBD1. Per the germline V gene, CDR1 is SGHDT and CDR2 is YYEEEE. This CDR3 region has 14 residues. The trim removed 4 bases at V and 6 bases at J, leaving 3 bases unmatched.